A single sample gave rise to the 14 T cell receptor beta chains below, sequenced in a study of cytomegalovirus exposure and HLA in healthy donors. The PCR employed 60 Vbeta primers together with 13 Jbeta primers. Produced via immunoSEQ multiplex PCR; TCRdb's table is partial and in-frame only. Of some 120,000 clones in the sample, 9% to 10% were seen once. The sequencing input was PBMCs. All receptors derive from a man aged 30 to 39 in good health and CMV-seronegative.

In this sample, this clone turned up a few times. The chain is built from TRBV10-1 and TRBJ1-6; possible D gene TRBD1, 6 bases. The CDR3 runs 13 residues. Germline CDR1 and CDR2: WNHNN and SYGVQD (reference sequence). V lost 7 bases and J lost 9, with 13 bases in between. CDR3 nucleotide sequence: TGCGCCAGCACCCCCGACAGGACTTCACCCCTCCACTTT. Translating gives CASTPDRTSPLHF.

The rearrangement links TRBV6-5 to TRBJ2-7, with 9 nucleotides matching TRBD1. Germline CDR1 MNHEY, CDR2 SVGAGI. V lost 5 bases, J lost 5 bases, and 7 bases stayed unmatched. The CDR3 extends over 14 amino acids. The CDR3 sequence is CASSTRDRAHEQYF. The CDR3 region has the DNA TGTGCCAGCAGTACCCGGGACAGGGCCCACGAGCAGTACTTC.

The chain recombines TRBV5-1 with TRBJ2-3, with 8 nucleotides matching TRBD1. The CDR3 has 13 amino acids. Per germline, CDR1 SGHRS and CDR2 YFSETQ. The J segment lost 3 bases and the V segment lost 5 bases, leaving 2 bases of the junction unmatched. The CDR3 spells CASRTGETDTQYF. As DNA, the CDR3 is TGCGCCAGCAGGACAGGGGAAACAGATACGCAGTATTTT.

The table lists this clone with a few counts. The chain couples TRBV2 to TRBJ2-7, with TRBD2 identical over 7 bases. Germline loops: CDR1 SNHLY, CDR2 FYNNEI. The CDR3 extends over 14 amino acids. Trimming removed 5 bases from V and 5 bases from J; junction bases left unmatched: 9. This chain's CDR3 is CASSTRGGSNEQYF. The CDR3 DNA is TGTGCCAGCAGTACCCGGGGAGGGTCAAACGAGCAGTACTTC.

In its sample, this clone was seen many times. The genes are TRBV6-1 and TRBJ1-2, with unresolved D. The CDR3 runs 13 residues. Germline values: CDR1 MNHNS, CDR2 SASEGT. The V end lost 3 bases, the J end lost 0 bases, and 5 bases lay between the germline ends. The CDR3 bases are TGTGCCAGCAGTGAGGCAGCTAACTATGGCTACACCTTC. It yields the protein CASSEAANYGYTF.

There are a few counts of this clone. The rearrangement uses TRBV5-8 and TRBJ1-5; D ambiguous. Trimming removed 2 bases from V and 1 base from J, with 7 bases in between. This CDR3 spans 14 amino acids. Germline lookup yields CDR1 SGHTS and CDR2 YDEGEE. The CDR3 DNA reads TGTGCCAGCAGCTTCCGCGGGAGCAATCAGCCCCAGCATTTT. Amino acid sequence: CASSFRGSNQPQHF. Filled out from reference TRBV5-8 and TRBJ1-5, the complete variable domain reads EAGVTQSPTHLIKTRGQQATLRCSPISGHTSVYWYQQALGLGLQFLLWYDEGEERNRGNFPPRFSGRQFPNYSSELNVNALELEDSALYLCASSFRGSNQPQHFGDGTRLSIL.

The table lists this clone with a few counts. DNA for the CDR3: TGTGCCAGCAGCGTAGGTTTCGGGGAAACCTACGAGCAGTACTTC. Residues: CASSVGFGETYEQYF. The J gene is TRBJ2-7, the V gene TRBV9; D might be TRBD2 (5 bases). Germline CDR1 is SGDLS and CDR2 is YYNGEE. The V and J ends lost 0 bases and 2 bases respectively, with 12 bases between them. This CDR3 comprises 15 residues.

This clone has only a few counts. The V call is TRBV5-1, the J call TRBJ1-4, with D tentatively TRBD1 (5 bases). CDR1 and CDR2 (germline): SGHRS, YFSETQ. This CDR3 has 14 amino acids. Deletions cut 0 bases from V and 7 bases from J, with 10 bases between. DNA for the CDR3: TGCGCCAGCAGCTTGGACCGCAGGGTTGAAAAACTGTTTTTT. Amino acid sequence: CASSLDRRVEKLFF.

The rearrangement links TRBV6-5 to TRBJ1-3, with a tentative D call TRBD1 (5 bases). The germline V gene encodes CDR1 MNHEY and CDR2 SVGAGI. V was cut by 6 bases and J by 4 bases, with 13 bases left in between. This CDR3 has 14 amino acids. CDR3 coding DNA: TGTGCCAGCAGCTTGCCAGGGATGGGAAACACCATATATTTT. Amino acids: CASSLPGMGNTIYF.

This clone has just a few counts. The chain links TRBV28 to TRBJ2-5; 9 bases map to TRBD2. The V gene end was trimmed by 6 bases and the J gene end by 2 bases; junction bases not matched to a gene: 13. In germline, CDR1 is MDHEN, CDR2 SYDVKM. This CDR3 region has 17 residues. The CDR3 region has the DNA TGTGCCAGCAGGAGCGGGAGGACGTATCGCGATCAAGAGACCCAGTACTTC. Residues: CASRSGRTYRDQETQYF. The full variable domain, rest sourced from reference TRBV28 and TRBJ2-5, is DVKVTQSSRYLVKRTGEKVFLECVQDMDHENMFWYRQDPGLGLRLIYFSYDVKMKEKGDIPEGYSVSREKKERFSLILESASTNQTSMYLCASRSGRTYRDQETQYFGPGTRLLVL.

In this sample, this clone turned up a few times. The J gene is TRBJ2-7, the V gene TRBV6-1; D is ambiguous. The ends were cut back, 7 bases at V and 2 bases at J, with 15 bases in the middle. CDR3 length: 14 residues. Looked up from germline, CDR1 is MNHNS and CDR2 is SASEGT. The CDR3 region is CASTIPWRTYEQYF. The CDR3 nucleotides read TGTGCCAGCACCATCCCGTGGCGGACCTACGAGCAGTACTTC.

The chain couples TRBV19 to TRBJ2-7, with 7 bases matching TRBD1. Germline CDR1 LNHDA, CDR2 SQIVND (reference sequence). The CDR3 extends over 15 amino acids. V gave up 5 bases and J gave up 0 bases; unmatched junction bases: 7. CDR3 coding DNA: TGTGCCAGTAGTGCACAGGGGCGAGGCTCCTACGAGCAGTACTTC. This encodes CASSAQGRGSYEQYF.

The table lists this clone with a few counts. The genes are TRBV7-2 and TRBJ2-5, with unresolved D. Trimming cost V 2 bases and J 1 base, with 8 bases left between them. Germline CDR1 reads SGHTA; CDR2 reads FQGNSA. This CDR3 has 14 amino acids. The CDR3 region is CASSLLTVQETQYF. The CDR3 nucleotides are TGTGCCAGCAGCTTACTTACAGTCCAAGAGACCCAGTACTTC. Using reference TRBV7-2 and TRBJ2-5 for the parts outside the CDR3, the full variable domain is GAGVSQSPSNKVTEKGKDVELRCDPISGHTALYWYRQSLGQGLEFLIYFQGNSAPDKSGLPSDRFSAERTGGSVSTLTIQRTQQEDSAVYLCASSLLTVQETQYFGPGTRLLVL.

The chain recombines TRBV4-3 with TRBJ2-7, with TRBD1 matching over 8 bases. Germline V gives CDR1 LGHNA, CDR2 YSLEER. V shed 1 base and J 2 bases; nucleotides not matched to a gene: 1. This CDR3 has 14 residues. The CDR3 DNA reads TGCGCCAGCAGCCAAGCCAGGGGGCCCTACGAGCAGTACTTC. Encoded protein: CASSQARGPYEQYF.